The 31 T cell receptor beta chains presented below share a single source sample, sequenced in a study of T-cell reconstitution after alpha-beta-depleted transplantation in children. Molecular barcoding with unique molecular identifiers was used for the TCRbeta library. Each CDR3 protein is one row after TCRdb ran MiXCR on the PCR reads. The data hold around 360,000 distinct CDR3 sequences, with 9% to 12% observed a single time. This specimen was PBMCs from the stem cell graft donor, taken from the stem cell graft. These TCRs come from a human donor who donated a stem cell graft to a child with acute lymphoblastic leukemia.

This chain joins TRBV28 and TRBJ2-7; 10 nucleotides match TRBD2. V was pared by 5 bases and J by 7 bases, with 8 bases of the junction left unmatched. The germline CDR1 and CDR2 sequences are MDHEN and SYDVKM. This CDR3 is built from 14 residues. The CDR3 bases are TGTGCCAGCAGTCTACTAGCGGGACCGGAAGAGCAGTACTTC. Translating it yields CASSLLAGPEEQYF.

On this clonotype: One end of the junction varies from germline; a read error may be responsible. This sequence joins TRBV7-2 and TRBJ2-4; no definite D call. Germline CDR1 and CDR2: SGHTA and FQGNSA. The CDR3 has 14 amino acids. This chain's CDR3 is CPSSLVRAKNSQYF. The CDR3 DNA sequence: TGTCCCAGCAGCTTGGTCCGTGCCAAAAACAGTCAGTACTTC.

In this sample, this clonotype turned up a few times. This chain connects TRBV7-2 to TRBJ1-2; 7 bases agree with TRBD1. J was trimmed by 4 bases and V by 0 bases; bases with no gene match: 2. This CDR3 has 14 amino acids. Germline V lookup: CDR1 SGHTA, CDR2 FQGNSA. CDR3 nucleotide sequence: TGTGCCAGCAGCTTAGCGACAGGGACCTATGGCTACACCTTC. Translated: CASSLATGTYGYTF. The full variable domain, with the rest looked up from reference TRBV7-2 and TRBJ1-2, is GAGVSQSPSNKVTEKGKDVELRCDPISGHTALYWYRQSLGQGLEFLIYFQGNSAPDKSGLPSDRFSAERTGGSVSTLTIQRTQQEDSAVYLCASSLATGTYGYTFGSGTRLTVV.

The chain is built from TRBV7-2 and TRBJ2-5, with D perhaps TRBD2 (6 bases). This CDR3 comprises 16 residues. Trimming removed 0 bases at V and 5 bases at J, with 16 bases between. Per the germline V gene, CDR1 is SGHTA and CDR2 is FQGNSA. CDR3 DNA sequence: TGTGCCAGCAGCTTAGCGGGTAGCCGACTAGTGGAGACCCAGTACTTC. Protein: CASSLAGSRLVETQYF.

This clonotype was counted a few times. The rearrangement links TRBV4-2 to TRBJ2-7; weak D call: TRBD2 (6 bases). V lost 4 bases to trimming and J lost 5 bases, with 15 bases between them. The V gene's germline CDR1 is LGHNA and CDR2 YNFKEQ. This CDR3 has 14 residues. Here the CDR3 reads CASSLAGSVNEQYF. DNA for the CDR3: TGTGCCAGCAGCCTGGCCGGGAGCGTCAACGAGCAGTACTTC.

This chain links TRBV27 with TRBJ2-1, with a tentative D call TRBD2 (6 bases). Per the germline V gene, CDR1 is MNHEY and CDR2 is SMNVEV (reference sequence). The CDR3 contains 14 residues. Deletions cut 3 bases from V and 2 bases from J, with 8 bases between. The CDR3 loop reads CASSFPGAYNEQFF. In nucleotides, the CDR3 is TGTGCCAGCAGTTTCCCGGGGGCCTACAATGAGCAGTTCTTC.

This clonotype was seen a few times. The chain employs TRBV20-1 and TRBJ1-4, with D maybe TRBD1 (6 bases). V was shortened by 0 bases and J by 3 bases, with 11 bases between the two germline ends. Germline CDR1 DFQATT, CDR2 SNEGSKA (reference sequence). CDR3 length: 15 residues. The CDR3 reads CSARDLAGANEKLFF. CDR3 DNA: TGCAGTGCTAGAGATTTGGCAGGGGCTAATGAAAAACTGTTTTTT.

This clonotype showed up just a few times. The CDR3 DNA sequence: TGCGCCAGCAGCCAAGACCCAATGGGGGGGACTGAAGCTTTCTTT. This encodes CASSQDPMGGTEAFF. The V gene is TRBV4-1, the J gene TRBJ1-1, with D possibly being TRBD1 (5 bases). V was shortened by 0 bases and J by 5 bases, with 13 bases between the two germline ends. This CDR3 contains 15 residues. Per germline, CDR1 MGHRA and CDR2 YSYEKL.

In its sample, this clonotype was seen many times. The CDR3 protein is CASSQDFSDGPTDTQYF. DNA for the CDR3: TGTGCCAGCAGCCAAGACTTTAGCGACGGCCCCACAGATACGCAGTATTTT. This chain connects TRBV4-2 to TRBJ2-3; D is possibly TRBD2 (5 bases). The V gene's germline CDR1 is LGHNA and CDR2 YNFKEQ. The CDR3 is 17 residues long. The ends were cut back, 0 bases at V and 2 bases at J, with 15 bases in the middle.

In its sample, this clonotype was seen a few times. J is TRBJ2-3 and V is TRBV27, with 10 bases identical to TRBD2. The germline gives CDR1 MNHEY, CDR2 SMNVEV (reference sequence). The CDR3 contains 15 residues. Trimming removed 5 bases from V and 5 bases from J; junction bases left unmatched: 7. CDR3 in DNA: TGTGCCAGCAGTCTAAGCGGGAGGGTAAGAGATACGCAGTATTTT. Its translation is CASSLSGRVRDTQYF.

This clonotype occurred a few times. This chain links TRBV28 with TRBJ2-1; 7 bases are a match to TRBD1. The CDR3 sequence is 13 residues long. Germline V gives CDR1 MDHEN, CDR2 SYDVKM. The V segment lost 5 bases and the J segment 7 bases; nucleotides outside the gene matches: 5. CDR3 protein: CASSQRTGNEQFF. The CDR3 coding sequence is TGTGCCAGCAGTCAACGGACAGGAAATGAGCAGTTCTTC. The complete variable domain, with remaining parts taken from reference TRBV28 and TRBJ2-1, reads DVKVTQSSRYLVKRTGEKVFLECVQDMDHENMFWYRQDPGLGLRLIYFSYDVKMKEKGDIPEGYSVSREKKERFSLILESASTNQTSMYLCASSQRTGNEQFFGPGTRLTVL.

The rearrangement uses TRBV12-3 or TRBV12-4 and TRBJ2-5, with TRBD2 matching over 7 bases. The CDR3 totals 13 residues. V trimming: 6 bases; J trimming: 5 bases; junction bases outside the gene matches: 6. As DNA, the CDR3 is TGTGCCAGCAGGCGGGAGTTAGGGGAGACCCAGTACTTC. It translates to CASRRELGETQYF.

CDR3 nucleotide sequence: TGTGCCAGCAGCTTACCGACAGGGAACGAGCAGTACTTC. This gives the protein CASSLPTGNEQYF. This chain joins TRBV7-9 and TRBJ2-7; 7 bases align to TRBD1. The germline V gene encodes CDR1 SEHNR and CDR2 FQNEAQ (reference sequence). The CDR3 length is 13 residues. With V trimmed by 2 bases and J by 5 bases, 3 bases remained unmatched.

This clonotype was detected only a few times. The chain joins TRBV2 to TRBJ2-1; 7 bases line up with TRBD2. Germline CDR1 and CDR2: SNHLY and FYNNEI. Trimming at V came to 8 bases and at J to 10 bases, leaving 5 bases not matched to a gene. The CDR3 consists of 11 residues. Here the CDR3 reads CASAGAAEQFF. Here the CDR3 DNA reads TGTGCCAGCGCGGGAGCAGCCGAGCAGTTCTTC.

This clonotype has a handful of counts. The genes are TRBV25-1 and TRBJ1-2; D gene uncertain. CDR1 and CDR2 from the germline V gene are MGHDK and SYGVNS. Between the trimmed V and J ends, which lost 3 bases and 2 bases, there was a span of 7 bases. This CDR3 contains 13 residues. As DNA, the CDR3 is TGTGCCAGCAGTGACAGATGGAACTATGGCTACACCTTC. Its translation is CASSDRWNYGYTF.

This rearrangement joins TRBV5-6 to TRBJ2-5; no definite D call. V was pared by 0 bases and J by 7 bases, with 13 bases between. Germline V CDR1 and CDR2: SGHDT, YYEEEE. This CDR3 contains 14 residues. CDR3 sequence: CASSLDGARRTQYF. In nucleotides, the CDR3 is TGTGCCAGCAGCTTGGATGGAGCCCGTCGGACCCAGTACTTC.

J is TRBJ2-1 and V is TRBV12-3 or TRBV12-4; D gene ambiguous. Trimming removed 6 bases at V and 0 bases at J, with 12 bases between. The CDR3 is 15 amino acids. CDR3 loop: CASRLDGTSYNEQFF. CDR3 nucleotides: TGTGCCAGCAGGCTGGACGGAACCTCCTACAATGAGCAGTTCTTC.

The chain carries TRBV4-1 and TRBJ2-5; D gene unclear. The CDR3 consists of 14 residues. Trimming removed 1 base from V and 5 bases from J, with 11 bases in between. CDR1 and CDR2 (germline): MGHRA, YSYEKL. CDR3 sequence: CASSQAHRAETQYF. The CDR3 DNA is TGCGCCAGCAGCCAAGCACATAGGGCGGAGACCCAGTACTTC.

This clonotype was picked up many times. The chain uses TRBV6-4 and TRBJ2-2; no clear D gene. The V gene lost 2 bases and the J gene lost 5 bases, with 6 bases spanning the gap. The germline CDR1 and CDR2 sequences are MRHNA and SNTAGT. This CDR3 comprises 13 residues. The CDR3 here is CASSDLGTGELFF. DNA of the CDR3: TGTGCCAGCAGTGACCTGGGGACCGGGGAGCTGTTTTTT.

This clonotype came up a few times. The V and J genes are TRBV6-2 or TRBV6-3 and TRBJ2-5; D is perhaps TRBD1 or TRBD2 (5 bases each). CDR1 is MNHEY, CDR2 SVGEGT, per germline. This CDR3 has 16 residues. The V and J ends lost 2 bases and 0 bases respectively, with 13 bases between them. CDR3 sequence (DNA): TGTGCCAGCAGTTACGGGGACCGCAAGTACCAAGAGACCCAGTACTTC. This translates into CASSYGDRKYQETQYF.

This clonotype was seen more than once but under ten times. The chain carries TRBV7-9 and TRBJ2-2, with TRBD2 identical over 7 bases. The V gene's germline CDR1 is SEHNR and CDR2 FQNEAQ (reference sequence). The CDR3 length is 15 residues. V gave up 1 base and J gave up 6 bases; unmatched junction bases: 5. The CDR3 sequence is CASSLGGSVAGELFF. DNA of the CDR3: TGTGCCAGCAGCTTAGGCGGGAGCGTGGCCGGGGAGCTGTTTTTT.

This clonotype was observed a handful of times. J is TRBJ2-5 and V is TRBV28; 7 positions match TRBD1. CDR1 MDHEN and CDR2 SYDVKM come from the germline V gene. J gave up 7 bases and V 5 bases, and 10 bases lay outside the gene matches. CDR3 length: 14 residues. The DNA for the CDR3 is TGTGCCAGCAGTCCGTGGACAGGACTTCGGACCCAGTACTTC. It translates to CASSPWTGLRTQYF.

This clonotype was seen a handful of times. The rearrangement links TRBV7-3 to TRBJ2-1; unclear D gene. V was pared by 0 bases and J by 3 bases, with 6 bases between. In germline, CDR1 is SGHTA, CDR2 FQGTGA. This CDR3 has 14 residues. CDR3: CASSLTWGYNEQFF. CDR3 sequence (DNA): TGTGCCAGCAGCTTAACGTGGGGCTACAATGAGCAGTTCTTC.

The CDR3: CASSLGWEGAEQYF. In DNA, the CDR3 is TGCGCCAGCAGCCTGGGATGGGAAGGTGCCGAGCAGTACTTC. V gene TRBV5-1 combines with J gene TRBJ2-7; D unresolved. This CDR3 region has 14 residues. V was cut by 4 bases and J by 6 bases, with 17 bases left in between. CDR1 and CDR2 from the germline V gene are SGHRS and YFSETQ.

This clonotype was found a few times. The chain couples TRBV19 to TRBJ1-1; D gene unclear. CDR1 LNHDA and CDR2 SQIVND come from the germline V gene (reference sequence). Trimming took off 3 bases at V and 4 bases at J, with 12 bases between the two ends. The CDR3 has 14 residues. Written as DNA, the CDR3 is TGTGCCAGTAGTATCAGTGGGCGCTTCACTGAAGCTTTCTTT. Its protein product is CASSISGRFTEAFF. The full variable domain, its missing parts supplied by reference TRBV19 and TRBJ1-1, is DGGITQSPKYLFRKEGQNVTLSCEQNLNHDAMYWYRQDPGQGLRLIYYSQIVNDFQKGDIAEGYSVSREKKESFPLTVTSAQKNPTAFYLCASSISGRFTEAFFGQGTRLTVV.

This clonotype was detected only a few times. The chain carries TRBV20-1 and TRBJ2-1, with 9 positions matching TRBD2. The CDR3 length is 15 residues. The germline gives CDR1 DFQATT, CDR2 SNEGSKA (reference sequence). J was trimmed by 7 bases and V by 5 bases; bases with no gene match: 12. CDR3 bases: TGCAGTGCTTTCTCCGGGACTAGCAGACTTAATGAGCAGTTCTTC. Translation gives CSAFSGTSRLNEQFF.

For the CDR3, the DNA is TGTGCCAGCAGTTACGTTAGCTCCTACGAGCAGTACTTC. It is translated as CASSYVSSYEQYF. The chain joins TRBV6-5 to TRBJ2-7; D remains ambiguous. Trimming removed 2 bases at V and 0 bases at J, with 5 bases between. This CDR3 contains 13 residues. Germline V gives CDR1 MNHEY, CDR2 SVGAGI.

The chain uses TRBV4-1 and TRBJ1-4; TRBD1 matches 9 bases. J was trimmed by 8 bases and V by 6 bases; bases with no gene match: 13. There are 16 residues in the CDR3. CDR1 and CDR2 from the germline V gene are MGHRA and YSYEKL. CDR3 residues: CASRPRPGQGHEKLFF. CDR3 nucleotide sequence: TGCGCCAGCAGACCACGACCGGGACAGGGACACGAAAAACTGTTTTTT.

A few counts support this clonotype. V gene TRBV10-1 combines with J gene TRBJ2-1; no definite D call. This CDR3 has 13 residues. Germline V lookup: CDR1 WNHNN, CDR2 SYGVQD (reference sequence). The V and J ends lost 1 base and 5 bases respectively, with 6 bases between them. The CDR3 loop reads CASSEYQNNEQFF. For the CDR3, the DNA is TGCGCCAGCAGTGAGTATCAGAACAATGAGCAGTTCTTC.

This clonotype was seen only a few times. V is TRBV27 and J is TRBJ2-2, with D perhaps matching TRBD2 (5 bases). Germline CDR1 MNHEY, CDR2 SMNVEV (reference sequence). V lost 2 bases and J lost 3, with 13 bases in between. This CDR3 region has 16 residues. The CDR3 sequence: CASSLGEGRYTGELFF. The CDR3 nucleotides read TGTGCCAGCAGTTTAGGCGAGGGCCGATACACCGGGGAGCTGTTTTTT.

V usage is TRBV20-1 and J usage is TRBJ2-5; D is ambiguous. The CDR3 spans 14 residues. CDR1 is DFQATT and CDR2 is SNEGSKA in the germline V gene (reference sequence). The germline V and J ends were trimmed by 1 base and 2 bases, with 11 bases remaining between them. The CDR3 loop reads CSARGWRSQETQYF. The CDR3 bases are TGCAGTGCTAGAGGGTGGAGATCACAAGAGACCCAGTACTTC.